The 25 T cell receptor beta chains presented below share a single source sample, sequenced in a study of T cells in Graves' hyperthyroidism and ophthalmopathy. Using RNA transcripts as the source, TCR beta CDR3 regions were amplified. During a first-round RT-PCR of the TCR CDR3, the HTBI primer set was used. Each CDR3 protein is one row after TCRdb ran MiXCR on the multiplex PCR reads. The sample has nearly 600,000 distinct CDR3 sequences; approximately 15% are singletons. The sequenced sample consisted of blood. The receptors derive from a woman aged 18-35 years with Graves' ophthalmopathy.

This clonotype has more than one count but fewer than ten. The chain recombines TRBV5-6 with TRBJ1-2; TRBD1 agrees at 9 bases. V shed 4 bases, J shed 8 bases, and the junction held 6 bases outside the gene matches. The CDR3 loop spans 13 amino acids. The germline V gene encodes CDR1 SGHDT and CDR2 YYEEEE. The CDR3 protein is CASSVGQGSGYTF. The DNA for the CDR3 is TGTGCCAGCAGCGTCGGACAGGGGAGCGGCTACACCTTC.

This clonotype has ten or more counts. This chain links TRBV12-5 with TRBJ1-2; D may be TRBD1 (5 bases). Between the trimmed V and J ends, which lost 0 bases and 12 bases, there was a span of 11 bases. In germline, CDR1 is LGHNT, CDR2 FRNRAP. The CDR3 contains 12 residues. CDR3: CASGLVRGDDTF. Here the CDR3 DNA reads TGTGCTAGTGGTTTGGTACGGGGGGACGACACCTTC.

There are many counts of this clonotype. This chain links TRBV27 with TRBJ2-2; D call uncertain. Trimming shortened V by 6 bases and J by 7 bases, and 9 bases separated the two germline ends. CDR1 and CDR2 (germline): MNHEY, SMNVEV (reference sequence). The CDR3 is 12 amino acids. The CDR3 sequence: CASRDVGGELFF. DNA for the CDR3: TGTGCCAGCAGGGACGTTGGCGGGGAGCTGTTTTTT.

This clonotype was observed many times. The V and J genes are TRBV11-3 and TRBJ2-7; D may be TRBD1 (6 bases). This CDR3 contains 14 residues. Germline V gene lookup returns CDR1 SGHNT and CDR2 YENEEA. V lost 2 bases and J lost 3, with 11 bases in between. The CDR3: CASSLIRGVYEQYF. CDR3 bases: TGTGCCAGCAGCTTAATCAGGGGCGTCTACGAGCAGTACTTC.

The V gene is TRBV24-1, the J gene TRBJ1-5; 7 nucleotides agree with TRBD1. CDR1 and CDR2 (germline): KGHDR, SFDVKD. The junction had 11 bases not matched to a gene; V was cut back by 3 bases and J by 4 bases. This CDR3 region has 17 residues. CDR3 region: CATSDESRQGQNQPQHF. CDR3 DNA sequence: TGTGCCACCAGTGATGAAAGTCGGCAGGGACAGAATCAGCCCCAGCATTTT.

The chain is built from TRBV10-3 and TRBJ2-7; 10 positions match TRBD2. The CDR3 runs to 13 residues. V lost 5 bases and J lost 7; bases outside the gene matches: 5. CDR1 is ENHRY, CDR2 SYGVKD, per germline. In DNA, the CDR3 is TGTGCCATCAGTAGCGGGAGGGCAGGGGAGCAGTACTTC. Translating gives CAISSGRAGEQYF.

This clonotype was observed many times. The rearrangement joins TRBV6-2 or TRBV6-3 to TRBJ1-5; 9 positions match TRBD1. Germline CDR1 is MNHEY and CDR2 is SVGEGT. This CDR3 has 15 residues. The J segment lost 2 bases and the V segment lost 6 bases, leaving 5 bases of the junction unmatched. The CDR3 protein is CASRPDRGGNQPQHF. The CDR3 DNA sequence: TGTGCCAGCAGACCCGACAGGGGGGGCAATCAGCCCCAGCATTTT.

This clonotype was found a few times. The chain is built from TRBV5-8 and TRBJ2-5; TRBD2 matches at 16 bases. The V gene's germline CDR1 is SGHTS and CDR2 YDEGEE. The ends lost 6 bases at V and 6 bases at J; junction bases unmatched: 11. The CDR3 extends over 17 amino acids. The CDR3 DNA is TGTGCCAGCACCGTAGGGACTAGCGGGAGGGCTGGGAAGACCCAGTACTTC. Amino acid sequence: CASTVGTSGRAGKTQYF.

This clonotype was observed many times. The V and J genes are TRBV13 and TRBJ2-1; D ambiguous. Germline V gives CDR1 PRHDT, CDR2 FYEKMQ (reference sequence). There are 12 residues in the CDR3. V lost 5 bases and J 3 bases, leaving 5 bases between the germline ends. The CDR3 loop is CASSAHYNEQFF. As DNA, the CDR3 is TGTGCCAGCAGCGCCCACTACAATGAGCAGTTCTTC.

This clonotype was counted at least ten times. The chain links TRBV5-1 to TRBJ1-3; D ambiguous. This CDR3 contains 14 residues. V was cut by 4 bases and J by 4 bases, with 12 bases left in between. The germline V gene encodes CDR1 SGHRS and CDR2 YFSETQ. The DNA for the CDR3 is TGCGCCAGCAGCCTTGCCGCATTAGGAAACACCATATATTTT. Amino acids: CASSLAALGNTIYF.

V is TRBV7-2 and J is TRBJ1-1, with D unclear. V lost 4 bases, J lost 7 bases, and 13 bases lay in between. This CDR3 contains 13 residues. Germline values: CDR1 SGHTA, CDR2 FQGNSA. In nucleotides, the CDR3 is TGTGCCAGCAGCTCTCAGGACGGCCTTGAAGCTTTCTTT. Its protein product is CASSSQDGLEAFF.

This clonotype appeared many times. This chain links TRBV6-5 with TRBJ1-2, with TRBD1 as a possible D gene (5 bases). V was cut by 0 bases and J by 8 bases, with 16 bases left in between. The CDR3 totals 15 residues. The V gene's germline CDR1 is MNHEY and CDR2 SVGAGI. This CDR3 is CASSYSYDSFQGYTF. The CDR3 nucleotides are TGTGCCAGCAGTTACTCGTACGACAGCTTCCAAGGCTACACCTTC.

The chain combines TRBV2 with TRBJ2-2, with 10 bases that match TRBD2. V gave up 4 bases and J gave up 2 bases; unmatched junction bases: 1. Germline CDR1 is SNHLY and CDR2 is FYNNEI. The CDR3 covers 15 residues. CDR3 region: CASSASGSNTGELFF. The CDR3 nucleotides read TGTGCCAGCAGTGCTAGCGGGAGCAACACCGGGGAGCTGTTTTTT. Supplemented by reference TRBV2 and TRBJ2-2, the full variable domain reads EPEVTQTPSHQVTQMGQEVILRCVPISNHLYFYWYRQILGQKVEFLVSFYNNEISEKSEIFDDQFSVERPDGSNFTLKIRSTKLEDSAMYFCASSASGSNTGELFFGEGSRLTVL.

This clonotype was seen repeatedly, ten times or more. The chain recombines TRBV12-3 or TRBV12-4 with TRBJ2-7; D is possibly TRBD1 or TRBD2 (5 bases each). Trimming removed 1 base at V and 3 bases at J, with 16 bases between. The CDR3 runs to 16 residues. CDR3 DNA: TGTGCCAGCAGTTTAGAGTCCGGGGCTAGCCTCTACGAGCAGTACTTC. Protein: CASSLESGASLYEQYF.

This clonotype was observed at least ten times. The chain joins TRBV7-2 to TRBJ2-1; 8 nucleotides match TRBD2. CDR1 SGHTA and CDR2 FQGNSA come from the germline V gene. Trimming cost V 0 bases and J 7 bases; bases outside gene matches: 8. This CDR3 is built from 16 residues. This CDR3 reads CASSLATSGRPNEQFF. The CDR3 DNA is TGTGCCAGCAGCTTAGCCACTAGCGGCCGTCCTAATGAGCAGTTCTTC.

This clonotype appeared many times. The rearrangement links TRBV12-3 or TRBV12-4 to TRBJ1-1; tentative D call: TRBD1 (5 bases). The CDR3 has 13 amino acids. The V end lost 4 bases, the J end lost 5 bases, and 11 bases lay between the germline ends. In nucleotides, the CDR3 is TGTGCCAGCAGTTATCGGGGGGGAACTGAAGCTTTCTTT. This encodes CASSYRGGTEAFF.

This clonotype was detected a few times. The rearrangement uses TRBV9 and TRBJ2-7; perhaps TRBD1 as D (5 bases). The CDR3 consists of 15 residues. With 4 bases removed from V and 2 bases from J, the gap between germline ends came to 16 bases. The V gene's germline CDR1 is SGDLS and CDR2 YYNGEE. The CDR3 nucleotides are TGTGCCAGCAGCTCGGCGGCGGTGGGGCCCTACGAGCAGTACTTC. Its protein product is CASSSAAVGPYEQYF.

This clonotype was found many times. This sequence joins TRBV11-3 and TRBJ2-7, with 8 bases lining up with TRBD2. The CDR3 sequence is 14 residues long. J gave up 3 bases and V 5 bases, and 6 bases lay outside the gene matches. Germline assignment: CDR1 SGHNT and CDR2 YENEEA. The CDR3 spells CASSLGRGNYEQYF. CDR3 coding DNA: TGTGCCAGCAGCCTCGGGAGGGGGAACTACGAGCAGTACTTC.

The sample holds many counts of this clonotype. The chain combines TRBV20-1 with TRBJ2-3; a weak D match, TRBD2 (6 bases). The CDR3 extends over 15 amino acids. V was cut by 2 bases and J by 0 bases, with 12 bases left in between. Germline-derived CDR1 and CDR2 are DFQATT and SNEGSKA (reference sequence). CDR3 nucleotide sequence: TGCAGTGCTAGAATCGCTAGCGCTAGCACAGATACGCAGTATTTT. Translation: CSARIASASTDTQYF.

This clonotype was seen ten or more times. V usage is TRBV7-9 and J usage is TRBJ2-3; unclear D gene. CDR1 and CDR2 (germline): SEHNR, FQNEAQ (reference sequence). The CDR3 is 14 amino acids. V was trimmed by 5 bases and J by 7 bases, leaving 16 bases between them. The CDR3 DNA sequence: TGTGCCAGCAGCGCCACACCACCTTCGAATACGCAGTATTTT. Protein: CASSATPPSNTQYF.

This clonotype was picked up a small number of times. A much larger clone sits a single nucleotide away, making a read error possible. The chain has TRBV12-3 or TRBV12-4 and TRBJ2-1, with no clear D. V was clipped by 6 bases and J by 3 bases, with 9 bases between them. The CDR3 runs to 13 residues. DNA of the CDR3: TGTGCCAGCAGGTCCGGCAACTACAATGAGCAGTTCTTC. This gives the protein CASRSGNYNEQFF.

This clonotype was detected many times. As DNA, the CDR3 is TGTGCCAGCAGGACAGGACGAAATGAGCAGTTCTTC. It translates to CASRTGRNEQFF. The chain couples TRBV6-1 to TRBJ2-1; D might be TRBD1 (6 bases). Germline CDR1 is MNHNS and CDR2 is SASEGT. Trimming took 6 bases from V and 7 from J, leaving 10 bases between them. CDR3 size: 12 residues.

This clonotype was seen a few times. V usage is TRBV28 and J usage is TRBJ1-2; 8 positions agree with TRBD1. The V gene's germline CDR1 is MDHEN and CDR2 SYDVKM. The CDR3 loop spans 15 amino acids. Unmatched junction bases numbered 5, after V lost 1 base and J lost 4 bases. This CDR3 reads CASSLSPGQAYGYTF. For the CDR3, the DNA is TGTGCCAGCAGTTTATCCCCGGGACAGGCCTATGGCTACACCTTC.

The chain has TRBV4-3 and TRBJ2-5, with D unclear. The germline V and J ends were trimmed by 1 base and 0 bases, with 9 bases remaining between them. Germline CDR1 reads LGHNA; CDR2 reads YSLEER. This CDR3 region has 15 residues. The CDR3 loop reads CASSQVLRDQETQYF. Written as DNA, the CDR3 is TGCGCCAGCAGCCAAGTTTTAAGGGACCAAGAGACCCAGTACTTC.

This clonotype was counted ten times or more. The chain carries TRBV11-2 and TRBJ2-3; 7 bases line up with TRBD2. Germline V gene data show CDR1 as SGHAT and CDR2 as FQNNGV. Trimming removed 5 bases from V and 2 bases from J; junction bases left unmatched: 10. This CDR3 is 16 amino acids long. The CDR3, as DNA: TGTGCCAGCAGCAAGGATCGGGAGGCCTACACAGATACGCAGTATTTT. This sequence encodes CASSKDREAYTDTQYF.